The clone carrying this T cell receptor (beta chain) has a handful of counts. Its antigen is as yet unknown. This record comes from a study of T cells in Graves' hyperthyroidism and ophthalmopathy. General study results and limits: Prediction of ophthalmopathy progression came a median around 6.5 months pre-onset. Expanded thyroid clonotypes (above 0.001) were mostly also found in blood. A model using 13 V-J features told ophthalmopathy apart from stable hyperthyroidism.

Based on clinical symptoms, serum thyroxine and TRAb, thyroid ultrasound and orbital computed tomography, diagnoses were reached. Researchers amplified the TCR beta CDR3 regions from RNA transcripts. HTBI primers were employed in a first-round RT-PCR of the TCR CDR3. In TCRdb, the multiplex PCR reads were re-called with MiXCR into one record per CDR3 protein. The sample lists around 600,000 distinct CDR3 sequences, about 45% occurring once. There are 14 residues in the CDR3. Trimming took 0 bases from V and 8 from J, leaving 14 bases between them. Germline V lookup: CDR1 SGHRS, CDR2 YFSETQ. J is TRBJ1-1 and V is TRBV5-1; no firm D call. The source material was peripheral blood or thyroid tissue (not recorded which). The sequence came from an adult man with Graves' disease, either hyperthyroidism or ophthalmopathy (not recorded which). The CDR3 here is CASSLGVSVREAFF. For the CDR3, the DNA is TGCGCCAGCAGCTTGGGCGTCAGTGTTAGAGAAGCTTTCTTT.